Relative to its sample, the clone carrying this T cell receptor beta chain is medium-sized (0.01 to 0.1%). Its antigen is still unknown. Extracted RNA was reverse transcribed into cDNA, the sequencing template. Only in-frame clones appear in the TCRdb table, and some are missing; sequencing was by immunoSEQ multiplex PCR. The sample has 7,500 to 8,500 clones, around 52% seen once. Sampling of alopecia areata patients yielded lesional scalp punch biopsies as well as peripheral blood. CDR1 and CDR2 (germline): SGDLS, YYNGEE. The CDR3 loop spans 12 amino acids. Trimming stripped 3 bases from V and 2 bases from J, with 4 bases between. This entry comes from a study of CD8+ T cells in alopecia areata. Study-wide context: Each day, treated patients took oral tofacitinib twice, at 5 to 10 mg per dose. Tofacitinib ran 6 to 18 months, followed by 6 months off drug. Findings of the study overall: Unlike in mice, where it was clearer, TCR sharing across patients was less clear, possibly HLA-related. Resident alphabeta T cells of normal skin are also sequenced in scalp samples.

The sample was skin, taken at week 0. The chain links TRBV9 to TRBJ2-3; no clear D. The receptor's source is a human donor with alopecia areata. The CDR3 protein is CASSALTDTQYF. DNA for the CDR3: TGTGCCAGCAGCGCCCTCACAGATACGCAGTATTTT.